Below, one T cell receptor (beta chain) is given with its context. The data derive from a study of blood T cell repertoires in COVID-19. For the study at large: Samples taken during acute and convalescent COVID-19 were collected in the United States, Italy and Spain.

One Seattle source followed patients from active infection through their disease course. Trimming pared 5 bases from V and 4 bases from J, leaving 12 bases between. This CDR3 comprises 13 residues. Germline V gives CDR1 SGHTA, CDR2 FQGNSA. Original data processing: Amplification of reference gene primers was used by the study to estimate nucleated cell counts. The protocol was immunoSEQ multiplex PCR, while the TCRdb copy is restricted to in-frame clones and leaves out a portion. That table is the source of V, J and clone size, and D and trimming were worked out from the DNA. The table lists over 150,000 clones, 70% to 85% of them singletons, with 6.9% in the top ten.

The sequencing input was peripheral blood. This receptor was identified in a man at least 80 years old with COVID-19, enrolled during active disease. The chain uses TRBV7-2 and TRBJ2-7, with D possibly matching TRBD2 (5 bases). CDR3 bases: TGTGCCAGCAGCGTCGGACTGCTTTACGAGCAGTACTTC. Protein: CASSVGLLYEQYF.